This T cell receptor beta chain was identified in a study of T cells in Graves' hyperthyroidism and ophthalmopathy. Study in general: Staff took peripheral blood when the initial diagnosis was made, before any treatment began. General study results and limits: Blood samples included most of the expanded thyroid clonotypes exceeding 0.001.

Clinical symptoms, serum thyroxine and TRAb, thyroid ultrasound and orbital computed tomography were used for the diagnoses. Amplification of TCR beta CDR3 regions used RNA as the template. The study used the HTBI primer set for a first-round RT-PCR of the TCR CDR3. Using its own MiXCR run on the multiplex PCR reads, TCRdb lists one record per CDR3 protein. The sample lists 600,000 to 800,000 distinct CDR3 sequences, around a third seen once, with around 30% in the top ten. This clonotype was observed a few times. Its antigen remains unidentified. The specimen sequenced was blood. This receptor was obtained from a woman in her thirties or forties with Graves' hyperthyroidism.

This CDR3 reads CATSQQGGEQFF. DNA for the CDR3: TGTGCCACAAGCCAACAGGGGGGTGAGCAGTTCTTC. The rearrangement joins TRBV24-1 to TRBJ2-1; 8 bases are a match to TRBD1. This CDR3 comprises 12 residues. The ends lost 10 bases at V and 9 bases at J; junction bases unmatched: 7. Germline V gene lookup returns CDR1 KGHDR and CDR2 SFDVKD.